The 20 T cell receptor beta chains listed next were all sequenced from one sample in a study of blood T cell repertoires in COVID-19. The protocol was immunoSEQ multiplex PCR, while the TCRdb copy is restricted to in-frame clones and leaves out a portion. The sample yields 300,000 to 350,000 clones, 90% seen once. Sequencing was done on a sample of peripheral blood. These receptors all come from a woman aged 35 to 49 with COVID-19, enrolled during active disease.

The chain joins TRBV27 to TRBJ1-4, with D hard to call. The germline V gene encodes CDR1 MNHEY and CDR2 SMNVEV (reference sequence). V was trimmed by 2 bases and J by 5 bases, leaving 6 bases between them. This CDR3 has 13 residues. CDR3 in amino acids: CASSLIFNEKLFF. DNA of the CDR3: TGTGCCAGCAGTTTAATCTTCAATGAAAAACTGTTTTTT.

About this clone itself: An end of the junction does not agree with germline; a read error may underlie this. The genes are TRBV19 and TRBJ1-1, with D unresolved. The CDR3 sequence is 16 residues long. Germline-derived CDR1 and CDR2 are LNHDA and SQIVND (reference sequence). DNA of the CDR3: TGTGCCAGTAGGGCCCCCGGCTTGAGGTTGAATACTGAAGCTTTCTTT. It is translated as CASRAPGLRLNTEAFF.

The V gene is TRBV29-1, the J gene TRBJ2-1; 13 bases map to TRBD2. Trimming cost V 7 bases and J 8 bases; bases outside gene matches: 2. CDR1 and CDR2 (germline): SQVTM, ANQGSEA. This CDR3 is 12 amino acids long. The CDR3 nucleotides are TGCAGCGCCGGACTAGCGGGGGATGAGCAGTTCTTC. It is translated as CSAGLAGDEQFF.

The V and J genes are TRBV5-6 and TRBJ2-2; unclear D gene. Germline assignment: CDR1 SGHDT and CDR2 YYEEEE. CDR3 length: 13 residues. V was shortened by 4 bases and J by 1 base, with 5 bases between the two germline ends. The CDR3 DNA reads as TGTGCCAGCAGCCAAATGAACACCGGGGAGCTGTTTTTT. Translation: CASSQMNTGELFF.

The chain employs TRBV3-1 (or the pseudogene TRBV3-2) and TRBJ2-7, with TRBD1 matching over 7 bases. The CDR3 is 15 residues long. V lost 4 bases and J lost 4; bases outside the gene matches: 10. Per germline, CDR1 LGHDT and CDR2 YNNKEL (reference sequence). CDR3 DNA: TGTGCCAGCAGCCTAAAGGACAGGAGGAATTACGAGCAGTACTTC. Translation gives CASSLKDRRNYEQYF.

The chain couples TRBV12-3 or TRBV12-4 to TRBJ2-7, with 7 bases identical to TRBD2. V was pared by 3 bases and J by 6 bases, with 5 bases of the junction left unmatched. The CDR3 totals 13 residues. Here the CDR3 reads CASSFLGRGEQYF. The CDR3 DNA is TGTGCCAGCAGTTTCCTTGGGAGGGGCGAGCAGTACTTC.

Here the CDR3 DNA reads TGTGCCAGCAGTGCCGGGGGGGACAACTCCTACAATGAGCAGTTCTTC. Translating it yields CASSAGGDNSYNEQFF. V and J are TRBV27 and TRBJ2-1; 8 bases are a match to TRBD2. From germline, CDR1 is MNHEY and CDR2 SMNVEV (reference sequence). This CDR3 spans 16 amino acids. Trimming took 5 bases from V and 0 from J; bases not matched to a gene: 6.

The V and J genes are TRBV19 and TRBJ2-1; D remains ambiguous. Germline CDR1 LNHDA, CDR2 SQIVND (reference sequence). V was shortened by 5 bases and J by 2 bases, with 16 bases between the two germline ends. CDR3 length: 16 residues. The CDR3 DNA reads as TGTGCCAGTAGTGGTAGTCTCGCATCAACCTACAATGAGCAGTTCTTC. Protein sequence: CASSGSLASTYNEQFF.

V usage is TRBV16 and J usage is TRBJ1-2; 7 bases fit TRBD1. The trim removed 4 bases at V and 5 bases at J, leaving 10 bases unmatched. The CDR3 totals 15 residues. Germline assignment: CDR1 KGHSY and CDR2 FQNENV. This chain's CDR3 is CASSPRTGLSYGYTF. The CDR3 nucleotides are TGTGCCAGCAGCCCGAGGACAGGACTTTCGTATGGCTACACCTTC.

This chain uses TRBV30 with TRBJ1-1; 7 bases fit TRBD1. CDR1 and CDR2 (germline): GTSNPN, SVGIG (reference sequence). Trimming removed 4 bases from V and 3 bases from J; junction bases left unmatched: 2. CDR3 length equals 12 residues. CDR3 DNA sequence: TGTGCCTGGAACGACAGGGACACTGAAGCTTTCTTT. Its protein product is CAWNDRDTEAFF.

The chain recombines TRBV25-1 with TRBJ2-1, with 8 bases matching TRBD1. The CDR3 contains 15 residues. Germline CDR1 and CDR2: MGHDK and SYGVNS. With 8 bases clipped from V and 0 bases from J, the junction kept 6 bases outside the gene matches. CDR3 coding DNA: TGTGCCAGCGAGGTAACAGGGGGCTCCTACAATGAGCAGTTCTTC. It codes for CASEVTGGSYNEQFF.

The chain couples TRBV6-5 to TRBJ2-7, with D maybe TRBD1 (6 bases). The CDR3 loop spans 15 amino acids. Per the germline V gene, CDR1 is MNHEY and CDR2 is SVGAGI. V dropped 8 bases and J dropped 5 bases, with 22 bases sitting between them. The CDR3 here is CASRKNTGNGNEQYF. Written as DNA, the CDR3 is TGTGCCAGCCGTAAAAATACAGGGAACGGGAACGAGCAGTACTTC.

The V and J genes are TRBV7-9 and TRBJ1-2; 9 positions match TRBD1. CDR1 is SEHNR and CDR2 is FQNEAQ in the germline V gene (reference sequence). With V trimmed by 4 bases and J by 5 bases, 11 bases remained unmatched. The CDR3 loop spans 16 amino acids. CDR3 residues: CASSSIGGTGYYGYTF. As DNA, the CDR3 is TGTGCCAGCAGCTCCATAGGGGGGACAGGGTATTATGGCTACACCTTC.

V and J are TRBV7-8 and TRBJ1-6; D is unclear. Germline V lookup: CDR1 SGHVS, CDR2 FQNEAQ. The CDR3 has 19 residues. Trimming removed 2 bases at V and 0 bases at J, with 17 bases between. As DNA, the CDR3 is TGTGCCAGCAGCTTACTAGGGTCCCACGGGAGCTCCTATAATTCACCCCTCCACTTT. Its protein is CASSLLGSHGSSYNSPLHF.

CDR3 coding DNA: TGTGCCAGCAGCAGGGACAGGGGATTCAACTATGGCTACACCTTC. This sequence encodes CASSRDRGFNYGYTF. The rearrangement joins TRBV5-4 to TRBJ1-2; 10 bases fit TRBD1. CDR1 and CDR2 (germline): SGHNT, YYREEE (reference sequence). The V gene end was trimmed by 4 bases and the J gene end by 2 bases; junction bases not matched to a gene: 5. CDR3 length: 15 residues.

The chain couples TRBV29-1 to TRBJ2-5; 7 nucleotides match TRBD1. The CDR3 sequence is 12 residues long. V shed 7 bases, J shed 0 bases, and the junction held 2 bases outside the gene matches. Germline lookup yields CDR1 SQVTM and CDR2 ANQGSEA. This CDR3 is CSADRNQETQYF. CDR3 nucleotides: TGCAGCGCGGACAGGAACCAAGAGACCCAGTACTTC.

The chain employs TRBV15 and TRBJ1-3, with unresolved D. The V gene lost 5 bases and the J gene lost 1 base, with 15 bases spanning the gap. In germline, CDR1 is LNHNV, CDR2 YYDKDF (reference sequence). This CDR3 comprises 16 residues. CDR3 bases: TGTGCCACCAGCCTTGAGATCGCATTGTCTGGAAACACCATATATTTT. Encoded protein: CATSLEIALSGNTIYF.

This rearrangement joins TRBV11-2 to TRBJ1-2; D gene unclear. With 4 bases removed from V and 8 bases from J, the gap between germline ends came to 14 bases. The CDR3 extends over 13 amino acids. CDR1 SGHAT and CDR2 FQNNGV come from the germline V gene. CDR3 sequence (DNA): TGTGCCAGCAGCTCCAACACCGCCAGGGGCTACACCTTC. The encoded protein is CASSSNTARGYTF.

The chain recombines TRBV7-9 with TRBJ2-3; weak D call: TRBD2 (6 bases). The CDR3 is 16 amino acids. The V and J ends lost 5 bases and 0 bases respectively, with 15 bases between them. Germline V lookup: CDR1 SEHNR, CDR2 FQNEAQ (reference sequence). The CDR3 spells CASSPPGLLSTDTQYF. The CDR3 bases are TGTGCCAGCAGCCCCCCGGGACTTCTCAGCACAGATACGCAGTATTTT.

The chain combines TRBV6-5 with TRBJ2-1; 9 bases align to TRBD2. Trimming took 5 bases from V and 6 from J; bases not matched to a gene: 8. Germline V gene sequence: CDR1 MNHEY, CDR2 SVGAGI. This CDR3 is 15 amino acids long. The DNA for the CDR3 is TGTGCCAGCAGTCTGTCAGGTAGCGGGAGCAATGAGCAGTTCTTC. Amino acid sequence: CASSLSGSGSNEQFF.